Following are 20 T cell receptor beta chains from one sample sequenced in a study of Graves' ophthalmopathy and Graves' hyperthyroidism. The TCR beta CDR3 regions underwent amplification from RNA transcripts. Scientists carried out first-round RT-PCR using HTBI primers and then a second-round multiplex PCR. Each CDR3 protein is one row after TCRdb ran MiXCR on the multiplex PCR reads. The sample records around 590,000 distinct CDR3 sequences, approximately 37% being singletons. Sequences were obtained from peripheral blood or thyroid tissue (not recorded which). Receptors originate from an adult man with Graves' hyperthyroidism.

This clonotype occurred a few times. The chain joins TRBV12-3 or TRBV12-4 to TRBJ1-2, with 10 bases that match TRBD1. V gave up 5 bases and J gave up 5 bases; unmatched junction bases: 8. CDR3 length equals 15 residues. CDR3 DNA sequence: TGTGCCAGCAGTCCCCGGGACAGGGGAGATTATGGCTACACCTTC. It yields the protein CASSPRDRGDYGYTF.

V is TRBV7-9 and J is TRBJ2-2; 10 bases are shared with TRBD2. The CDR3 totals 16 residues. Germline V gene sequence: CDR1 SEHNR, CDR2 FQNEAQ (reference sequence). Trimming took 5 bases from V and 4 from J; bases not matched to a gene: 7. The CDR3: CASSQTGTSVTGELFF. The CDR3 bases are TGTGCCAGCAGCCAAACCGGGACTAGCGTCACCGGGGAGCTGTTTTTT.

The chain employs TRBV2 and TRBJ1-1; 7 positions match TRBD1. Per germline, CDR1 SNHLY and CDR2 FYNNEI. The J segment lost 4 bases and the V segment lost 8 bases, leaving 10 bases of the junction unmatched. This CDR3 has 14 amino acids. The CDR3 loop is CASSDDHRGTEAFF. The CDR3 nucleotides are TGTGCCAGCTCCGACGATCACAGGGGCACTGAAGCTTTCTTT.

In this sample, this clonotype turned up many times. J is TRBJ1-3 and V is TRBV6-6, with a tentative D call TRBD1 (6 bases). Between the trimmed V and J ends, which lost 5 bases and 2 bases, there was a span of 13 bases. Germline CDR1 MNHNY, CDR2 SVGAGI (reference sequence). This CDR3 contains 15 residues. This CDR3 is CASSDPGATGNTIYF. The CDR3 coding sequence is TGTGCCAGCAGTGACCCAGGGGCAACTGGAAACACCATATATTTT.

This clonotype showed up many times. The chain joins TRBV25-1 to TRBJ1-2, with D possibly TRBD1 on 6 matching bases. Trimming cost V 3 bases and J 9 bases, with 17 bases left between them. Germline V CDR1 and CDR2: MGHDK, SYGVNS. The length of the CDR3 is 14 residues. CDR3 nucleotides: TGTGCCAGCAGTGAGCACAAACTCGGGACAAGCTACACCTTC. This codes for CASSEHKLGTSYTF.

Ten or more counts support this clonotype. This chain connects TRBV6-1 to TRBJ1-1; D gene unclear. The CDR3 is 19 residues long. Germline-derived CDR1 and CDR2 are MNHNS and SASEGT. Trimming stripped 2 bases from V and 0 bases from J, with 22 bases between. CDR3 nucleotide sequence: TGTGCCAGCAGTGAATGGAGGGTTCCGCTGGGGAAGGTGAACACTGAAGCTTTCTTT. It is translated as CASSEWRVPLGKVNTEAFF.

This clonotype was recorded once. This sequence may be a read error, since a much larger clone differs from it by one base. This sequence joins TRBV12-3 or TRBV12-4 and TRBJ2-6, with D possibly called TRBD1 or TRBD2 (5 bases each). The CDR3 totals 15 residues. The DNA of the CDR3 is TGTGCCAGCACCTTGGGGGTATCCGGGGCCAACGTCCCGACTTTC. Its protein product is CASTLGVSGANVPTF.

This clonotype has just a few counts. The chain joins TRBV10-2 to TRBJ1-5; D is unresolved. The V end was cut by 4 bases, the J end by 9 bases, with 19 bases between. CDR3 length: 15 amino acids. Looked up from germline, CDR1 is WSHSY and CDR2 is SAAADI. The CDR3 loop is CASSGRTPAGGPQHF. CDR3 DNA sequence: TGCGCCAGCAGTGGGCGCACACCGGCCGGAGGGCCCCAGCATTTT.

This clonotype has a handful of counts. The chain carries TRBV2 and TRBJ1-2, with D possibly TRBD1 on 5 matching bases. Germline V gene lookup returns CDR1 SNHLY and CDR2 FYNNEI. This CDR3 has 14 residues. The V end lost 10 bases, the J end lost 2 bases, and 17 bases lay between the germline ends. The CDR3 spells CANRTIGSNYGYTF. DNA of the CDR3: TGTGCCAACAGGACGATAGGTTCCAACTATGGCTACACCTTC.

This clonotype was seen ten or more times. V gene TRBV19 combines with J gene TRBJ1-2; TRBD1 matches 8 bases. Trimming at V came to 5 bases and at J to 4 bases, leaving 12 bases not matched to a gene. From germline, CDR1 is LNHDA and CDR2 SQIVND (reference sequence). The CDR3 length is 16 residues. CDR3 region: CASSPPGTGSLYGYTF. The CDR3 DNA reads TGTGCCAGTAGTCCGCCGGGGACAGGCAGTCTCTATGGCTACACCTTC.

With regard to this clonotype: This may be a read error, as it is one base from a much larger clone. The chain employs TRBV5-1 and TRBJ2-2; D gene unclear. The germline CDR1 and CDR2 sequences are SGHRS and YFSETQ. The germline V and J ends were trimmed by 4 bases and 4 bases, with 11 bases remaining between them. This CDR3 has 14 residues. CDR3 bases: TGCGCCAGCAGCGGGTACAGAGTCACCGGGGAGCTGTTTTTT. Residues: CASSGYRVTGELFF.

This sequence joins TRBV10-3 and TRBJ1-3; TRBD1 matches at 8 bases. Unmatched junction bases numbered 6, after V lost 6 bases and J lost 8 bases. Germline V gene data show CDR1 as ENHRY and CDR2 as SYGVKD. The CDR3 extends over 13 amino acids. As DNA, the CDR3 is TGTGCCATCAGGGCAGGACAGGGAGACACCATATATTTT. It specifies CAIRAGQGDTIYF.

At least ten counts were recorded for this clonotype. V usage is TRBV7-2 and J usage is TRBJ1-5; TRBD1 matches at 9 bases. J was trimmed by 6 bases and V by 5 bases; bases with no gene match: 8. The CDR3 length is 15 residues. CDR1 is SGHTA, CDR2 FQGNSA, per germline. CDR3 nucleotide sequence: TGTGCCAGCAGCCCCGGACAGGGGCGCAGTCAGCCCCAGCATTTT. Its protein is CASSPGQGRSQPQHF.

As to this clonotype: A much more abundant neighbour one base away suggests this may be a read error. The J gene is TRBJ1-4, the V gene TRBV10-3; D gene ambiguous. The CDR3 runs to 15 residues. Per the germline V gene, CDR1 is ENHRY and CDR2 is SYGVKD. CDR3 in amino acids: CASSWRASSNEKLVF. The CDR3 DNA is TGTGCCAGCAGTTGGCGGGCTTCGTCTAATGAAAAACTGGTTTTT.

This clonotype was found many times. The chain links TRBV5-1 to TRBJ2-7; TRBD1 is a possible D gene (5 bases). Germline CDR1 SGHRS, CDR2 YFSETQ. This CDR3 is built from 15 residues. V lost 4 bases to trimming and J lost 3 bases, with 17 bases between them. The CDR3 sequence: CASSVGHLSSYEQYF. Here the CDR3 DNA reads TGCGCCAGCAGCGTCGGACACCTGTCTAGCTACGAGCAGTACTTC.

This clonotype showed up many times. The V gene is TRBV19, the J gene TRBJ1-5, with D possibly being TRBD1 (5 bases). Between the trimmed V and J ends, which lost 1 base and 1 base, there was a span of 11 bases. The CDR3 runs 16 residues. The V gene's germline CDR1 is LNHDA and CDR2 SQIVND (reference sequence). CDR3 nucleotide sequence: TGTGCCAGTAGTATAGTACCAGGGATGAGCAATCAGCCCCAGCATTTT. Translation gives CASSIVPGMSNQPQHF.

The count of this clonotype is one. It differs at one base from a far larger clone, so likely a read error. The V gene is TRBV12-3 or TRBV12-4, the J gene TRBJ1-1, with 8 bases identical to TRBD1. The junction had 3 bases not matched to a gene; V was cut back by 5 bases and J by 4 bases. This CDR3 has 13 amino acids. CDR3 region: CASSGDRGTEAFF. The CDR3 DNA follows: TGTGCCAGCAGTGGTGACAGGGGCACTGAAGCTTTCTTT.

This chain links TRBV6-6 with TRBJ2-3; D not resolved. V was trimmed by 0 bases and J by 2 bases, leaving 15 bases between them. Germline V gene lookup returns CDR1 MNHNY and CDR2 SVGAGI (reference sequence). The CDR3 extends over 17 amino acids. DNA for the CDR3: TGTGCCAGCAGTTACTCGATGGTGGACCGACTCACAGATACGCAGTATTTT. This gives the protein CASSYSMVDRLTDTQYF.

This clonotype was seen more than once but under ten times. This chain links TRBV7-9 with TRBJ2-7; D is unclear. TRBJ2-1 explains the end of the DNA better; the J call may be wrong. The CDR3 totals 14 residues. Germline CDR1 and CDR2: SEHNR and FQNEAQ (reference sequence). In DNA, the CDR3 is TGTGCCAGCAGCCCTCTAGTTAGCCACGATGAGCAGTTCTTC. This gives the protein CASSPLVSHDEQFF.

The V gene is TRBV7-2, the J gene TRBJ1-1; D is unresolved. The CDR3 is 16 residues long. Per germline, CDR1 SGHTA and CDR2 FQGNSA. Trimming removed 5 bases from V and 1 base from J, with 17 bases in between. For the CDR3, the DNA is TGTGCCAGCAGCACATACTCGGACGGCGCGAACACTGAAGCTTTCTTT. Amino acids: CASSTYSDGANTEAFF.